This TCR beta chain was profiled in a study of blood T cell repertoires in COVID-19. Only in-frame clones appear in the TCRdb table, and some are missing; sequencing was by immunoSEQ multiplex PCR. The sample shows over 70,000 clones, 82% of them seen only once. CDR1 and CDR2 from the germline V gene are SGDLS and YYNGEE. The CDR3 extends over 15 amino acids. V was pared by 0 bases and J by 7 bases, with 14 bases between. The source is a man in his sixties with acute or convalescent COVID-19. Sequencing input: peripheral blood. J is TRBJ2-1 and V is TRBV9; no clear D. The CDR3 DNA reads as TGTGCCAGCAGCGTAGCCTCCTTCGCGAGGAATGAGCAGTTCTTC. It encodes CASSVASFARNEQFF. Using reference TRBV9 and TRBJ2-1 for the parts outside the CDR3, the full variable domain is DSGVTQTPKHLITATGQRVTLRCSPRSGDLSVYWYQQSLDQGLQFLIQYYNGEERAKGNILERFSAQQFPDLHSELNLSSLELGDSALYFCASSVASFARNEQFFGPGTRLTVL.